This T cell receptor beta chain was retrieved from a study of T cell responses to AZD1222 COVID-19 vaccine. Overall study findings and caveats: The study found vaccine-associated CD4 TCRs spanning spike, dominant at 160-218 and 743-854. Mostly white British, mostly female donors; authors suggested clonal diversity may be underestimated.

Concerning this clone: Its cognate antigen is unknown.

Sequencing was performed with immunoSEQ multiplex PCR; in TCRdb, only in-frame clones are kept and a portion is missing. The sample holds 95,000 to 120,000 clones, roughly nine tenths seen once. The sequence came from an adult in good health. The sample consisted of peripheral blood, taken on day 0 of MenACWY control vaccination.

CDR3 nucleotide sequence: TGTGCCAGCTCACCGATACCGAATTCACCCCTCCACTTT. It yields the protein CASSPIPNSPLHF. The V call is TRBV18, the J call TRBJ1-6; D call uncertain. Trimming shortened V by 3 bases and J by 7 bases, and 7 bases separated the two germline ends. The germline CDR1 and CDR2 sequences are KGHSH and LQKENI. The CDR3 extends over 13 amino acids. Complete variable domain (other parts from reference TRBV18 and TRBJ1-6): NAGVMQNPRHLVRRRGQEARLRCSPMKGHSHVYWYRQLPEEGLKFMVYLQKENIIDESGMPKERFSAEFPKEGPSILRIQQVVRGDSAAYFCASSPIPNSPLHFGNGTRLTVT.